A single sample is the source of the 18 T cell receptor beta chains below, sequenced in a study of T-cell reconstitution after alpha-beta-depleted transplantation in children. The TCRbeta library incorporated unique molecular identifiers. TCRdb used MiXCR to reprocess the PCR reads, holding one entry per CDR3 protein. The sample yields fewer than 750,000 distinct CDR3 sequences, around 23% seen once. This material consisted of PBMCs, mostly from graft donor cells, taken 360 days after TCRalphabeta/CD19-depleted stem cell transplant. These receptors were taken from a boy under three years old who had a stem cell transplant for acute myeloid leukemia, so the T cells may come from the graft donor.

This clonotype was observed many times. The rearrangement uses TRBV12-3 or TRBV12-4 and TRBJ2-3; tentative D call: TRBD1 (5 bases). The length of the CDR3 is 13 residues. V shed 4 bases and J shed 3 bases, with 8 bases lying between them. DNA for the CDR3: TGTGCCAGCAGTTCGTCAGGGACAGATACGCAGTATTTT. This encodes CASSSSGTDTQYF.

Only a few counts were recorded for this clonotype. The V gene is TRBV12-3 or TRBV12-4, the J gene TRBJ2-7, with a possible D match to TRBD2 (6 bases). V was clipped by 6 bases and J by 0 bases, with 15 bases between them. This CDR3 has 15 amino acids. The CDR3 region is CASSRGWQGSYEQYF. CDR3 in DNA: TGTGCCAGCAGCCGGGGGTGGCAGGGCTCCTACGAGCAGTACTTC.

In this sample, this clonotype turned up a few times. J is TRBJ2-7 and V is TRBV12-3 or TRBV12-4; no definite D call. The CDR3 is made up of 14 amino acids. The V and J ends lost 7 bases and 7 bases respectively, with 20 bases between them. CDR3 residues: CASTTIPLVGEQYF. Written as DNA, the CDR3 is TGTGCCAGCACTACCATCCCCCTGGTGGGAGAGCAGTACTTC.

The rearrangement joins TRBV12-3 or TRBV12-4 to TRBJ2-3, with D perhaps matching TRBD1 (5 bases). Trimming cost V 1 base and J 1 base, with 9 bases left between them. The CDR3 contains 15 residues. The CDR3 DNA sequence: TGTGCCAGCAGTTTAGGGGGCCATGGCACAGATACGCAGTATTTT. Translated: CASSLGGHGTDTQYF.

This clonotype was seen ten or more times. This chain connects TRBV20-1 to TRBJ2-5; tentative D call: TRBD1 (5 bases). The CDR3 loop spans 14 amino acids. Germline CDR1 reads DFQATT; CDR2 reads SNEGSKA (reference sequence). V gave up 6 bases and J gave up 2 bases, with 16 bases separating them. The CDR3 bases are TGCAGTGCCCCCCATCAGGGCAAGCAAGAGACCCAGTACTTC. Translation: CSAPHQGKQETQYF.

In this sample, this clonotype turned up many times. The chain has TRBV7-9 and TRBJ1-2, with a tentative D call TRBD1 (5 bases). Germline V gives CDR1 SEHNR, CDR2 FQNEAQ (reference sequence). V lost 1 base to trimming and J lost 8 bases, with 17 bases between them. This CDR3 is 15 amino acids long. CDR3 loop: CASSLDPGTRRGYTF. The CDR3 DNA sequence: TGTGCCAGCAGCTTAGACCCCGGGACCAGGCGGGGCTACACCTTC.

The CDR3 DNA follows: TGTGCCAGCAGTTCCCGGACAGGGGATCAGCCCCAGCATTTT. As protein: CASSSRTGDQPQHF. The V call is TRBV6-5, the J call TRBJ1-5; 9 bases match TRBD1. Germline V lookup: CDR1 MNHEY, CDR2 SVGAGI. Trimming removed 4 bases from V and 5 bases from J; junction bases left unmatched: 3. This CDR3 has 14 amino acids.

This clonotype was found a few times. The chain employs TRBV12-3 or TRBV12-4 and TRBJ2-7; a possible D gene is TRBD2 (7 bases). There are 12 residues in the CDR3. Trimming pared 8 bases from V and 3 bases from J, leaving 11 bases between. The CDR3 DNA is TGTGCCAGCCGAGGGGGGGACTACGAGCAGTACTTC. It is translated as CASRGGDYEQYF.

The chain recombines TRBV29-1 with TRBJ1-1, with TRBD1 matching over 8 bases. CDR1 is SQVTM and CDR2 is ANQGSEA in the germline V gene. The V and J ends lost 3 bases and 4 bases, in that order; junction bases with no gene match: 7. This CDR3 comprises 14 residues. The CDR3 loop is CSVDTGGQGTEAFF. CDR3 DNA: TGCAGCGTTGATACAGGGGGTCAAGGCACTGAAGCTTTCTTT.

V is TRBV20-1 and J is TRBJ2-6, with 7 bases aligning to TRBD1. The trim removed 5 bases at V and 2 bases at J, leaving 6 bases unmatched. The CDR3 has 15 amino acids. CDR1 DFQATT and CDR2 SNEGSKA come from the germline V gene (reference sequence). CDR3 DNA: TGCAGTGCTCCGGCAGGGGGAACTGGGGCCAACGTCCTGACTTTC. Protein sequence: CSAPAGGTGANVLTF.

Many counts were recorded for this clonotype. The rearrangement links TRBV7-9 to TRBJ2-1; tentative D call: TRBD1 (6 bases). The CDR3 sequence is 15 residues long. Germline V CDR1 and CDR2: SEHNR, FQNEAQ (reference sequence). V was shortened by 5 bases and J by 6 bases, with 17 bases between the two germline ends. This chain's CDR3 is CASSLQGTTSNEQFF. The CDR3 nucleotides are TGTGCCAGCAGCCTACAGGGTACTACGAGCAATGAGCAGTTCTTC.

This sequence joins TRBV12-3 or TRBV12-4 and TRBJ1-1; unclear D gene. The CDR3 consists of 14 residues. Trimming removed 5 bases from V and 1 base from J, with 11 bases in between. CDR3 region: CASSPRVKNTEAFF. CDR3 sequence (DNA): TGTGCCAGCAGTCCGAGGGTGAAGAACACTGAAGCTTTCTTT.

The rearrangement joins TRBV29-1 to TRBJ1-2; maybe TRBD1 (6 bases). Germline V gene sequence: CDR1 SQVTM, CDR2 ANQGSEA. V lost 7 bases to trimming and J lost 0 bases, with 12 bases between them. CDR3 length equals 13 residues. CDR3 residues: CSADRMTNYGYTF. DNA of the CDR3: TGCAGCGCCGACAGGATGACTAACTATGGCTACACCTTC.

This clonotype has ten or more counts. The chain recombines TRBV29-1 with TRBJ2-3; TRBD1 is a possible D gene (6 bases). The CDR3 runs 17 residues. Germline V gene lookup returns CDR1 SQVTM and CDR2 ANQGSEA. V was trimmed by 8 bases and J by 2 bases, leaving 26 bases between them. CDR3 sequence (DNA): TGCAGCACAAACTCCGACGGACAGAAAGAAACCACAGATACGCAGTATTTT. This gives the protein CSTNSDGQKETTDTQYF.

The CDR3 is CASGSEVLSYEQYV. The CDR3 region has the DNA TGTGCCAGCGGCTCTGAGGTCCTTTCCTACGAGCAGTACGTC. The genes are TRBV5-5 and TRBJ2-7; D call uncertain. The CDR3 extends over 14 amino acids. Germline-derived CDR1 and CDR2 are SGHKS and YYEKEE (reference sequence). Between the trimmed V and J ends, which lost 7 bases and 1 base, there was a span of 15 bases.

This clonotype was seen many times. This chain uses TRBV10-3 with TRBJ1-4; D is perhaps TRBD1 (5 bases). Germline-derived CDR1 and CDR2 are ENHRY and SYGVKD. The CDR3 has 16 amino acids. With 8 bases removed from V and 7 bases from J, the gap between germline ends came to 23 bases. Written as DNA, the CDR3 is TGTGCCATCGGCCCAGGGATTGGGAGGCGAGGTGAAAAACTGTTTTTT. Translating it yields CAIGPGIGRRGEKLFF.

The rearrangement links TRBV29-1 to TRBJ2-3; D might be TRBD1 (7 bases). V lost 6 bases and J 1 base, leaving 17 bases between the germline ends. Germline CDR1 SQVTM, CDR2 ANQGSEA. This CDR3 contains 15 residues. The CDR3 is CSVAGQFSGTDTQYF. The CDR3 DNA reads TGCAGCGTCGCGGGACAGTTCTCGGGCACAGATACGCAGTATTTT.

V usage is TRBV27 and J usage is TRBJ2-1; 7 bases align to TRBD1. This CDR3 comprises 14 residues. CDR1 is MNHEY and CDR2 is SMNVEV in the germline V gene (reference sequence). The junction had 10 bases not matched to a gene; V was cut back by 5 bases and J by 9 bases. The CDR3 sequence is CASSKQGIGSEQFF. CDR3 nucleotide sequence: TGTGCCAGCAGTAAACAGGGGATTGGTAGTGAGCAGTTCTTC.